A single sample gave rise to the 10 T cell receptor beta chains below, sequenced in a study of T cells in Graves' hyperthyroidism and ophthalmopathy. Authors of the study amplified TCR beta CDR3 regions from RNA transcripts. TCR CDR3 regions were first amplified by RT-PCR with HTBI primers. Each CDR3 protein is one row after TCRdb ran MiXCR on the multiplex PCR reads. Altogether about 350,000 distinct CDR3 sequences are present, around 14% being singletons, with the ten largest covering roughly 24%. Sequencing used blood. All receptors come from a woman in her 30s with Graves' hyperthyroidism.

This clonotype has a count of ten or more. V is TRBV7-2 and J is TRBJ2-1; no clear D. V dropped 8 bases and J dropped 2 bases, with 4 bases sitting between them. CDR3 size: 11 residues. Per germline, CDR1 SGHTA and CDR2 FQGNSA. This CDR3 reads CASGAYNEQFF. CDR3 DNA: TGTGCCAGCGGAGCCTACAATGAGCAGTTCTTC. The entire variable domain, with the rest obtained from reference TRBV7-2 and TRBJ2-1, is as follows: GAGVSQSPSNKVTEKGKDVELRCDPISGHTALYWYRQSLGQGLEFLIYFQGNSAPDKSGLPSDRFSAERTGGSVSTLTIQRTQQEDSAVYLCASGAYNEQFFGPGTRLTVL.

This clonotype was recorded a few times. CDR3 in amino acids: CASSVAGGLNYGYTF. DNA of the CDR3: TGTGCCAGCAGCGTAGCGGGCGGCTTGAACTATGGCTACACCTTC. The chain uses TRBV9 and TRBJ1-2; D uncertain. The V gene's germline CDR1 is SGDLS and CDR2 YYNGEE. V was trimmed by 0 bases and J by 2 bases, leaving 11 bases between them. CDR3 size: 15 residues.

This clonotype was seen a few times. V gene TRBV5-5 combines with J gene TRBJ1-6, with D uncertain. CDR3 length: 13 amino acids. CDR1 is SGHKS and CDR2 is YYEKEE in the germline V gene (reference sequence). V was clipped by 2 bases and J by 10 bases, with 10 bases between them. The CDR3 here is CASSFRGDSPLHF. CDR3 coding DNA: TGTGCCAGCAGCTTCCGGGGTGACTCACCCCTCCACTTT.

The chain couples TRBV29-1 to TRBJ2-2; weak D call: TRBD2 (6 bases). Trimming pared 6 bases from V and 6 bases from J, leaving 14 bases between. CDR3 length equals 13 residues. Germline V lookup: CDR1 SQVTM, CDR2 ANQGSEA. In DNA, the CDR3 is TGCAGCGTGCCGGGGCGGGGTCCCGGGGAGCTGTTTTTT. Its translation is CSVPGRGPGELFF.

This clonotype was seen a handful of times. The chain joins TRBV10-3 to TRBJ2-7; possibly TRBD2 for D (5 bases). Looked up from germline, CDR1 is ENHRY and CDR2 is SYGVKD. Trimming stripped 8 bases from V and 3 bases from J, with 14 bases between. The CDR3 is 13 amino acids. This chain's CDR3 is CAIGPTEDYEQYF. The CDR3 region has the DNA TGTGCCATCGGCCCAACGGAGGACTACGAGCAGTACTTC.

In this sample, this clonotype turned up a few times. The junction and the germline gene differ at one end; a read error may be behind it. The CDR3 protein is CASILDRSFEQYF. As DNA, the CDR3 is TGTGCCAGCATCTTGGACAGATCCTTCGAGCAGTACTTC. The gene calls are TRBV12-3 or TRBV12-4 and TRBJ2-7; tentatively, D is TRBD1 (6 bases). The CDR3 runs 13 residues.

This clonotype was picked up many times. V gene TRBV24-1 combines with J gene TRBJ2-5; 11 bases align to TRBD2. The V gene end was trimmed by 5 bases and the J gene end by 5 bases; junction bases not matched to a gene: 9. CDR1 KGHDR and CDR2 SFDVKD come from the germline V gene. This CDR3 spans 16 amino acids. CDR3: CATSGTSGSIGETQYF. The CDR3 DNA follows: TGTGCCACCAGTGGTACTAGCGGGAGTATCGGGGAGACCCAGTACTTC.

The chain couples TRBV28 to TRBJ2-2, with D uncertain. This CDR3 region has 14 residues. The V gene's germline CDR1 is MDHEN and CDR2 SYDVKM. Trimming removed 6 bases at V and 6 bases at J, with 14 bases between. The CDR3 DNA is TGTGCCAGCAGCGACCATGGATTGGCCGGGGAGCTGTTTTTT. Residues: CASSDHGLAGELFF.

This clonotype has only a few counts. The genes are TRBV28 and TRBJ2-3, with D uncertain. This CDR3 is built from 16 residues. Germline loops: CDR1 MDHEN, CDR2 SYDVKM. Trimming removed 6 bases at V and 2 bases at J, with 18 bases between. CDR3 protein: CASSPTPVGNTDTQYF. The CDR3 DNA sequence: TGTGCCAGCAGCCCTACCCCAGTGGGAAACACAGATACGCAGTATTTT.

CDR3 DNA: TGCGCCAGCAGCTTGGGTGGTGAGGAAAATCAGCCCCAGCATTTT. As protein: CASSLGGEENQPQHF. The rearrangement links TRBV5-1 to TRBJ1-5; D not resolved. The V gene's germline CDR1 is SGHRS and CDR2 YFSETQ. Trimming removed 0 bases at V and 4 bases at J, with 11 bases between. CDR3 length: 15 amino acids. Variable domain in full (rest from reference TRBV5-1 and TRBJ1-5): KAGVTQTPRYLIKTRGQQVTLSCSPISGHRSVSWYQQTPGQGLQFLFEYFSETQRNKGNFPGRFSGRQFSNSRSEMNVSTLELGDSALYLCASSLGGEENQPQHFGDGTRLSIL.